This T cell receptor beta chain was obtained from a study of TIL therapy for anti-PD-1-resistant metastatic lung cancer. Looking at the study overall: Median tumor mutation burden was under 1.9 mutations per megabase.

V was pared by 1 base and J by 6 bases, with 3 bases of the junction left unmatched. Germline values: CDR1 MGHRA, CDR2 YSYEKL. This CDR3 is built from 15 residues. The time point is: pre-treatment sample, taken before nivolumab and TIL therapy. The tumor samples were excised metastases, mostly pleural nodules or supraclavicular lymph nodes. Stage 4 NSCLC adults joined between 2017 and January 2020. The immunoSEQ assay was v3. Survey-level samples got about 2 million read pairs; deep-level samples got roughly 4.5-6.5 million. The assay was immunoSEQ multiplex PCR, and TCRdb's table has in-frame clones only and misses some. This sample has about 5,100 clones; roughly 60% occur once, and the top ten carry roughly 8.7%.

This receptor was obtained from a man in his 70s with non-small cell lung cancer. The material was tumor tissue, obtained at baseline. V gene TRBV4-1 combines with J gene TRBJ1-6; TRBD1 agrees at 7 bases. The DNA of the CDR3 is TGCGCCAGCAGCCAAGTGGGACAGCTTAATTCACCCCTCCACTTT. Protein sequence: CASSQVGQLNSPLHF.